This T cell receptor (beta chain) derives from a study of identical twins' blood T cells. Regarding the study as a whole: Each donor's most abundant TCRbeta clonotypes shared more CDR3 sequences with her twin than unrelated donors. Environmental influences on twin similarity could not be excluded.

TCR cDNA libraries came from RNA via a modified published protocol. Study processing details: Each donor had about 90,000 to nearly 500,000 clonotypes. TCRdb fed the 5' RACE reads into MiXCR, producing one record per CDR3 protein. The V and J calls and clone size come from TCRdb's table, not from the authors' own analysis. The sample lists roughly 340,000 distinct CDR3 sequences, roughly 27% occurring once. This clonotype has a handful of counts. What it binds is not known. This CDR3 is built from 15 residues. V shed 3 bases and J shed 2 bases, with 12 bases lying between them. The receptor was derived from a woman aged 18-49 years in good health. The rearrangement uses TRBV12-3 or TRBV12-4 and TRBJ2-3; possible D gene TRBD2, 6 bases. Sequenced input: PBMCs. CDR3: CASSLVGGFTDTQYF. CDR3 bases: TGTGCCAGCAGTTTGGTGGGGGGTTTCACAGATACGCAGTATTTT.